This T cell receptor (beta chain) is drawn from a study of blood T cells in healthy people across ages. The use of a sample-barcoded 5' primer and a J-beta primer mix characterized a second PCR of roughly 7 to 11 cycles. MiXCR, run by TCRdb on the 5' RACE reads, gives a single entry per CDR3 protein. This table holds 780,000 or so distinct CDR3 sequences, around 50% found once. The germline V and J ends were trimmed by 1 base and 9 bases, with 13 bases remaining between them. Germline-derived CDR1 and CDR2 are SGHTA and FQGNSA. The CDR3 is 14 residues long. Study conclusions and caveats: Both naive CD4+ cell counts and diversity were greater in long-lived donors than in aged donors.

About this clonotype itself: Antigen unknown.

The V call is TRBV7-2, the J call TRBJ2-4; D ambiguous. The receptor's source is a middle-aged man in good health. Sequenced input: blood. CDR3: CASSLVPESGIQYF. DNA for the CDR3: TGTGCCAGCAGCTTAGTTCCGGAAAGTGGCATTCAGTACTTC.